Listed below are T cell receptor beta chains from one sample, sequenced in a study of shared clonotypes between healthy human individuals. TCRdb keeps only in-frame clones here, not all; method: immunoSEQ multiplex PCR. The table has about 2.2 million clones, 90% to 95% seen once. The sequenced sample was naive CD8+ T cells from PBMCs. The receptor source for this set is a man aged 18 to 30 in good health. Some clones in this sample may be carry-over from other donors' samples. The conserved cysteine and the conserved F or W are not part of the CDR3 here.

V gene	CDR3 protein
TRBV6-5	ASSYRNEQF
TRBV28	ASSFYSQGSNQPQH
TRBV6-6	ASKSPGTRSYEQY
TRBV5-6	ASTIWTAQETQY
TRBV12-5	ASGSPYNEQF
TRBV4-3	ASSFRSGEKLF
TRBV12-2	ASRPRTDQNEQF
TRBV9	ASSVAMNEQF
TRBV19	ASSIPDGLAKNIQY
TRBV29-1	SVRGTLGPEQY
TRBV27	ASSLPEARATTSGRAVVYEQY
TRBV13	ASSQEGREANYGYT
TRBV11-2	ASSLDGGGWASGELF
TRBV7-9	ASSPTRETQY
TRBV27	ATTAYNEQF
TRBV19	AIKFLWNEQF
TRBV11-2	ASSPKDPGQRNYGYT
TRBV5-6	ASSFDRGAGSPLH
TRBV2	ASSEPRNPKREQLYYNEQF
TRBV14	ASSWGWNTEAF
TRBV28	ASSLTQGYTGELF
TRBV7-8	ASSKQGLSSYNEQF
TRBV4-2	ASSQALAGGIVSFEQF
TRBV28	ASSPLAGGPYEQY
TRBV27	ASSRTRAFTDTQY
TRBV15	ATRNHRGSQETQY
TRBV7-9	ASSPQVFTQNYEQY
TRBV6-5	ASSYYGPHNEQF
TRBV27	ASNKQGPRPLEQY
TRBV5-1	ASSFPGQAGGNTGELF
TRBV27	ASSLGSNYEQY
TRBV9	ASSFGTASYEQY
TRBV19	ASSSRLSNTGELF